The 7 T cell receptor beta chains below were found in one sample sequenced in a study of shared clonotypes between healthy human individuals. Clones were read by immunoSEQ multiplex PCR, and TCRdb kept only the in-frame ones, dropping some. The sample yields 2.3 million or so clones, approximately 95% seen once. Source material: naive CD4+ T cells from PBMCs. The subset denotes: CD45RA+ positively selected. The receptors were gathered from a man aged 18 to 29 in good health. Some clones in this sample may be carry-over from other donors' samples.

This clone came up once. The chain carries TRBV11-2 and TRBJ2-6; maybe TRBD1 (5 bases). CDR1 is SGHAT, CDR2 FQNNGV, per germline. The CDR3 has 16 amino acids. Trimming removed 1 base at V and 5 bases at J, with 12 bases between. CDR3 residues: CASSLVRQGRANVLTF. The CDR3 DNA reads TGTGCCAGCAGCTTAGTAAGGCAGGGTAGGGCCAACGTCCTGACTTTC. The variable domain in full, with the rest retrieved from reference TRBV11-2 and TRBJ2-6, is EAGVAQSPRYKIIEKRQSVAFWCNPISGHATLYWYQQILGQGPKLLIQFQNNGVVDDSQLPKDRFSAERLKGVDSTLKIQPAKLEDSAVYLCASSLVRQGRANVLTFGAGSRLTVL.

The chain employs TRBV10-3 and TRBJ2-4, with a possible D match to TRBD2 (5 bases). In germline, CDR1 is ENHRY, CDR2 SYGVKD. CDR3 size: 16 residues. V lost 2 bases and J lost 0, with 11 bases in between. The CDR3 loop is CAISEGRALAKNIQYF. The CDR3 bases are TGTGCCATCAGTGAGGGGAGAGCACTAGCCAAAAACATTCAGTACTTC.

The chain carries TRBV11-2 and TRBJ2-3, with D maybe TRBD2 (5 bases). The V end lost 7 bases, the J end lost 6 bases, and 11 bases lay between the germline ends. There are 12 residues in the CDR3. Germline-derived CDR1 and CDR2 are SGHAT and FQNNGV. The CDR3 sequence: CASNPWTDTQYF. CDR3 nucleotide sequence: TGTGCCAGCAACCCTTGGACTGATACGCAGTATTTT.

This clone was seen once. The CDR3 sequence: CASSLAHFGAGANVLTF. CDR3 nucleotide sequence: TGTGCCAGCAGCTTAGCCCACTTCGGTGCTGGGGCCAACGTCCTGACTTTC. The chain combines TRBV7-8 with TRBJ2-6; D call uncertain. The CDR3 covers 17 residues. V was trimmed by 0 bases and J by 2 bases, leaving 11 bases between them. CDR1 is SGHVS, CDR2 FQNEAQ, per germline.

The chain's CDR3 is CASRPRGEANTGELFF. CDR3 in DNA: TGTGCCAGCAGGCCCAGGGGGGAGGCAAACACCGGGGAGCTGTTTTTT. The chain employs TRBV21-1 and TRBJ2-2; TRBD1 is the table's D call, not checked against the DNA. TRBV21-1 is a known pseudogene. The CDR3 has 16 residues.

This clone was counted once. This sequence joins TRBV5-5 and TRBJ2-7, with TRBD1 matching over 7 bases. V lost 0 bases to trimming and J lost 6 bases; unmatched junction nucleotides: 9. CDR3 length equals 15 residues. CDR1 is SGHKS and CDR2 is YYEKEE in the germline V gene (reference sequence). The CDR3 spells CASSLGTGPPFEQYF. The CDR3 DNA follows: TGTGCCAGCAGCTTGGGGACAGGACCCCCGTTCGAGCAGTACTTC.

About this clone itself: The sample contains more than one DNA sequence encoding this CDR3. V and J are TRBV20-1 and TRBJ1-1; unclear D gene. The germline gives CDR1 DFQATT, CDR2 SNEGSKA (reference sequence). CDR3 length: 11 amino acids. Trimming cost V 6 bases and J 0 bases, with 5 bases left between them. CDR3 loop: CSARVNTEAFF. The CDR3 nucleotides are TGCAGTGCAAGGGTGAACACTGAAGCTTTCTTT.